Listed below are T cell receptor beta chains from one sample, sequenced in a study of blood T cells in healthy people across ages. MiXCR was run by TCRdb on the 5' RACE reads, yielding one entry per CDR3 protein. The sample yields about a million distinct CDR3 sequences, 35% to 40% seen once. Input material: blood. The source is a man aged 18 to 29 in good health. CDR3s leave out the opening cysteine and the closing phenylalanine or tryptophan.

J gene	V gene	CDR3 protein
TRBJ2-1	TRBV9	ASNRRDRGNNEQF
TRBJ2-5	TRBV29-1	SARPWGMQETQY
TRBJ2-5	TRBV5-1	ASSLGRDQQEAQY
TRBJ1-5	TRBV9	ASSPSGVPNSNQPQH
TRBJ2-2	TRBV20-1	SARPIAGFDTGELF
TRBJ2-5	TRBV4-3	ASSQEPIHEQY
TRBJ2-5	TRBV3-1	ASSTRLAGHETQY
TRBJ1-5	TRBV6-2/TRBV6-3	ASRRGQDSNQPQH
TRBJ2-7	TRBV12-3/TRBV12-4	ASSSTGTGDLYEQY
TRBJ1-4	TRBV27	ASSPMDSATNEKLF
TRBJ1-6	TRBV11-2	ASSLEGGGINSPLH